A single sample is the source of the 29 T cell receptor beta chains below, sequenced in a study of CDR3 diversity in severe acne. TCRdb re-called the PCR reads through MiXCR, storing one row per CDR3 protein. The sample contains 85,000 to 120,000 distinct CDR3 sequences, about half of which appear only once. Sample: blood. The receptor set was obtained from a male donor with acne.

The V gene is TRBV29-1, the J gene TRBJ2-1; TRBD2 is a possible D gene (6 bases). This CDR3 spans 13 amino acids. In germline, CDR1 is SQVTM, CDR2 ANQGSEA. Trimming took off 6 bases at V and 3 bases at J, with 12 bases between the two ends. The CDR3: CSVRRAGYNEQFF. CDR3 in DNA: TGCAGCGTAAGGAGGGCGGGCTACAATGAGCAGTTCTTC.

This clonotype appeared many times. The chain combines TRBV25-1 with TRBJ1-1, with unresolved D. The CDR3 runs 13 residues. Germline-derived CDR1 and CDR2 are MGHDK and SYGVNS. Trimming took off 5 bases at V and 0 bases at J, with 7 bases between the two ends. CDR3 sequence: CASSIGLNTEAFF. The CDR3 DNA sequence: TGTGCCAGCAGTATAGGGCTGAACACTGAAGCTTTCTTT.

Remarks on this clonotype: A clone one base away is much larger, so this may be a read error. V is TRBV6-5 and J is TRBJ2-7, with D perhaps matching TRBD1 (6 bases). The ends were cut back, 5 bases at V and 4 bases at J, with 15 bases in the middle. In germline, CDR1 is MNHEY, CDR2 SVGAGI. The CDR3 sequence is 14 residues long. CDR3 in amino acids: CASSRTEGGYEQYV. CDR3 coding DNA: TGTGCCAGCAGTCGGACAGAGGGTGGGTACGAGCAGTACGTC.

A remark on this clonotype: It is unclear where the CDR3 begins or ends on the DNA, so no DNA is shown, and the CDR3 is as TCRdb lists it. This sequence joins TRBV20-1 and TRBJ2-5; the table's D call, TRBD1, has no DNA check behind it. The CDR3 comprises 16 residues, both ends counted. CDR1 is DFQATT, CDR2 SNEGSKA, per germline (reference sequence). The CDR3 is CSARAGELFFGETQYF.

The sample holds one count of this clonotype. A much larger clone differs from this one at a single base, so this may be a read error. This chain connects TRBV12-5 to TRBJ2-1; TRBD2 aligns across 14 bases. CDR1 LGHNT and CDR2 FRNRAP come from the germline V gene. The CDR3 is 15 amino acids. The CDR3 loop reads CTSGSGLAGVSEQFF. The CDR3 DNA reads TGTACTAGTGGTTCGGGACTAGCGGGAGTAAGTGAGCAGTTCTTC.

V usage is TRBV5-6 and J usage is TRBJ1-2, with TRBD1 matching over 7 bases. Germline CDR1 reads SGHDT; CDR2 reads YYEEEE. CDR3 length: 13 amino acids. The junction had 8 bases not matched to a gene; V was cut back by 4 bases and J by 8 bases. The CDR3 DNA reads TGTGCCAGCAGCCCCGACAGGGACTTGGGCTACACCTTC. This codes for CASSPDRDLGYTF.

This clonotype was recorded at least ten times. The chain uses TRBV30 and TRBJ1-3, with D possibly matching TRBD1 (5 bases). Germline V CDR1 and CDR2: GTSNPN, SVGIG (reference sequence). This CDR3 is 14 amino acids long. V was shortened by 3 bases and J by 5 bases, with 14 bases between the two germline ends. The CDR3 DNA is TGTGCCTGGAGATGGGGCAGAGGGAGAAACACCATATATTTT. It translates to CAWRWGRGRNTIYF. The full variable domain, its missing parts supplied by reference TRBV30 and TRBJ1-3, is SQTIHQWPATLVQPVGSPLSLECTVEGTSNPNLYWYRQAAGRGLQLLFYSVGIGQISSEVPQNLSASRPQDRQFILSSKKLLLSDSGFYLCAWRWGRGRNTIYFGEGSWLTVV.

This clonotype came up a few times. The chain recombines TRBV7-6 with TRBJ2-5, with TRBD1 matching over 8 bases. In germline, CDR1 is SGHVS, CDR2 FNYEAQ. The V and J ends lost 2 bases and 5 bases, in that order; junction bases with no gene match: 13. The CDR3 loop spans 17 amino acids. The CDR3 loop reads CASSLLVRGRLWETQYF. The CDR3 region has the DNA TGTGCCAGCAGCTTATTGGTCAGGGGGCGTCTGTGGGAGACCCAGTACTTC.

This clonotype was detected ten times or more. This chain uses TRBV4-1 with TRBJ2-1; 9 positions agree with TRBD2. After removal of 1 base from V and 5 bases from J, the junction contained 9 bases not matched to a gene. The V gene's germline CDR1 is MGHRA and CDR2 YSYEKL. The CDR3 is made up of 17 amino acids. Here the CDR3 DNA reads TGCGCCAGCAGCCAAGTGGCGGGAGGGCCCAGGAACAATGAGCAGTTCTTC. Its protein product is CASSQVAGGPRNNEQFF.

This clonotype was detected only once. One end of the junction fails to match germline, which may point to a read error. This chain joins TRBV29-1 and TRBJ2-7; TRBD2 matches 8 bases. The CDR3 has 14 amino acids. Germline CDR1 is SQVTM and CDR2 is ANQGSEA. This CDR3 reads CGVEVGAGAYEQYF. CDR3 bases: TGCGGCGTTGAAGTCGGAGCGGGGGCCTACGAGCAGTACTTC.

The chain employs TRBV20-1 and TRBJ2-2; 11 nucleotides line up with TRBD2. The CDR3 length is 13 residues. Germline values: CDR1 DFQATT, CDR2 SNEGSKA (reference sequence). Germline trimming cut 6 bases from V and 3 bases from J; bases unmatched to any gene: 0. CDR3 sequence reads: CSAGLADTGELFF. The CDR3 nucleotides read TGCAGTGCGGGACTAGCGGACACCGGGGAGCTGTTTTTT.

This clonotype was observed at least ten times. This chain joins TRBV29-1 and TRBJ1-5; D possibly corresponds to TRBD1 (5 bases). Per the germline V gene, CDR1 is SQVTM and CDR2 is ANQGSEA. The CDR3 is made up of 12 amino acids. Trimming stripped 4 bases from V and 3 bases from J, with 7 bases between. CDR3 in DNA: TGCAGCGTTGGACAGAACAATCAGCCCCAGCATTTT. Its translation: CSVGQNNQPQHF.

This clonotype was observed a handful of times. The chain uses TRBV27 and TRBJ2-7; 9 bases match TRBD1. The CDR3 is made up of 15 amino acids. Trimming cost V 7 bases and J 2 bases; bases outside gene matches: 9. The germline V gene encodes CDR1 MNHEY and CDR2 SMNVEV (reference sequence). CDR3 nucleotides: TGTGCCAGCATCGGAACCGGGACAGGGACCTACGAGCAGTACTTC. It is translated as CASIGTGTGTYEQYF.

The chain has TRBV20-1 and TRBJ1-1, with D perhaps TRBD1 (5 bases). This CDR3 has 15 amino acids. Per germline, CDR1 DFQATT and CDR2 SNEGSKA (reference sequence). V was cut by 3 bases and J by 1 base, with 15 bases left in between. CDR3 DNA sequence: TGCAGTGCTAGGGTCTCGGGACTAGCGAACACTGAAGCTTTCTTT. Amino acid sequence: CSARVSGLANTEAFF.

This clonotype occurred many times. The rearrangement uses TRBV12-3 or TRBV12-4 and TRBJ2-7, with D possibly TRBD1 on 5 matching bases. CDR3 length: 13 amino acids. V was clipped by 4 bases and J by 6 bases, with 13 bases between them. The CDR3 sequence is CASSSAGKAEQYF. The CDR3 region has the DNA TGTGCCAGCAGTTCAGCAGGGAAGGCCGAGCAGTACTTC.

This clonotype was found a few times. The chain is built from TRBV6-1 and TRBJ1-1; a weak D match, TRBD1 (5 bases). CDR3 length: 14 amino acids. CDR1 and CDR2 from the germline V gene are MNHNS and SASEGT. With 1 base removed from V and 8 bases from J, the gap between germline ends came to 14 bases. In nucleotides, the CDR3 is TGTGCCAGCAGTGAAGTAATAACAGGCTCCGAAGCTTTCTTT. Translated: CASSEVITGSEAFF.

V gene TRBV7-6 combines with J gene TRBJ1-2; the D is unclear. Germline V gene lookup returns CDR1 SGHVS and CDR2 FNYEAQ. The V end was cut by 5 bases, the J end by 7 bases, with 11 bases between. The length of the CDR3 is 12 residues. The CDR3 is CASSAGEGGYTF. In nucleotides, the CDR3 is TGTGCCAGCAGCGCCGGCGAAGGTGGCTACACCTTC.

V and J are TRBV18 and TRBJ2-1; either TRBD1 or TRBD2 may supply D (5 bases each). V lost 6 bases to trimming and J lost 6 bases, with 12 bases between them. The CDR3 consists of 13 residues. Germline assignment: CDR1 KGHSH and CDR2 LQKENI. The CDR3 region has the DNA TGTGCCAGCTCGTATGGGACGGGCAATGAGCAGTTCTTC. Translated, it gives CASSYGTGNEQFF.

The V call is TRBV7-8, the J call TRBJ2-2; the D is unclear. V lost 4 bases, J lost 0 bases, and 9 bases lay in between. The CDR3 spans 15 residues. Looked up from germline, CDR1 is SGHVS and CDR2 is FQNEAQ. Written as DNA, the CDR3 is TGTGCCAGCAGCTCGTACAGATCGAACACCGGGGAGCTGTTTTTT. As protein: CASSSYRSNTGELFF.

The V gene is TRBV29-1, the J gene TRBJ2-1; 13 positions match TRBD2. V lost 5 bases and J lost 9; bases outside the gene matches: 4. The germline CDR1 and CDR2 sequences are SQVTM and ANQGSEA. The CDR3 totals 13 residues. CDR3 sequence reads: CSVRGLAGFEQFF. DNA for the CDR3: TGCAGCGTTCGGGGACTAGCGGGATTTGAGCAGTTCTTC.

This chain links TRBV28 with TRBJ2-4; the D gene is possibly TRBD1 (7 bases). The V gene's germline CDR1 is MDHEN and CDR2 SYDVKM. The CDR3 sequence is 15 residues long. V lost 5 bases, J lost 3 bases, and 14 bases lay in between. The chain's CDR3 is CASSQGGEGKNIQYF. CDR3 DNA sequence: TGTGCCAGCAGTCAGGGGGGTGAGGGCAAAAACATTCAGTACTTC.

On this clonotype itself: Relative to the germline gene, one junction end is altered; a read error may explain this. The rearrangement joins TRBV10-3 to TRBJ2-7; 11 nucleotides line up with TRBD1. Per the germline V gene, CDR1 is ENHRY and CDR2 is SYGVKD. CDR3 length: 11 residues. The CDR3 is CASSGGQGAYF. CDR3 nucleotide sequence: TGTGCCAGCAGTGGTGGACAGGGGGCTTACTTC.

There are a few counts of this clonotype. The J gene is TRBJ2-7, the V gene TRBV10-2; a possible D gene is TRBD1 (6 bases). Germline CDR1 WSHSY, CDR2 SAAADI. V lost 8 bases to trimming and J lost 3 bases, with 14 bases between them. This CDR3 contains 13 residues. CDR3 sequence reads: CASGMTGYYEQYF. The CDR3 DNA sequence: TGCGCCAGCGGAATGACAGGATACTACGAGCAGTACTTC.

J is TRBJ2-7 and V is TRBV11-2; no reliable D call. This CDR3 is 14 amino acids long. Trimming stripped 10 bases from V and 3 bases from J, with 19 bases between. CDR1 SGHAT and CDR2 FQNNGV come from the germline V gene. The CDR3 here is CATTPTPTLYEQYF. Here the CDR3 DNA reads TGTGCCACCACCCCCACCCCCACACTCTACGAGCAGTACTTC.

This chain joins TRBV9 and TRBJ1-3; no clear D. This CDR3 contains 14 residues. In germline, CDR1 is SGDLS, CDR2 YYNGEE. The ends were cut back, 1 base at V and 0 bases at J, with 5 bases in the middle. CDR3 sequence (DNA): TGTGCCAGCAGCGTACAAGACTCTGGAAACACCATATATTTT. This translates into CASSVQDSGNTIYF.

The chain couples TRBV6-5 to TRBJ1-2; D uncertain. V lost 6 bases, J lost 7 bases, and 15 bases lay in between. Germline CDR1 and CDR2: MNHEY and SVGAGI. The CDR3 sequence is 13 residues long. The CDR3 spells CASSDRAPGGYTF. CDR3 nucleotides: TGTGCCAGCAGCGACCGGGCTCCCGGTGGCTACACCTTC.

The table lists this clonotype with many counts. The chain has TRBV19 and TRBJ1-1, with a possible D match to TRBD1 (5 bases). Per the germline V gene, CDR1 is LNHDA and CDR2 is SQIVND (reference sequence). This CDR3 has 14 residues. V lost 6 bases to trimming and J lost 6 bases, with 17 bases between them. CDR3 in DNA: TGTGCCAGTAGCCCAGCGGGGCGGCGAGCTGAAGCTTTCTTT. Translation: CASSPAGRRAEAFF.

CDR3 amino acids: CASSLERGVYEQYF. The CDR3 DNA follows: TGTGCCAGCAGCTTGGAGAGGGGGGTTTACGAGCAGTACTTC. The rearrangement joins TRBV5-4 to TRBJ2-7; possibly TRBD1 or TRBD2 for D (6 bases each). This CDR3 comprises 14 residues. Deletions cut 0 bases from V and 4 bases from J, with 11 bases between. CDR1 and CDR2 from the germline V gene are SGHNT and YYREEE (reference sequence).

As regards this clonotype: With a much larger clone just one base away, this may be a read error. The V call is TRBV4-1, the J call TRBJ1-6; TRBD1 matches at 7 bases. Germline values: CDR1 MGHRA, CDR2 YSYEKL. The CDR3 covers 13 residues. Germline trimming cut 8 bases from V and 9 bases from J; bases unmatched to any gene: 7. The CDR3 here is CASGKTGASPLHF. In DNA form, the CDR3 reads TGCGCCAGCGGCAAAACAGGGGCTTCACCCCTCCACTTT.